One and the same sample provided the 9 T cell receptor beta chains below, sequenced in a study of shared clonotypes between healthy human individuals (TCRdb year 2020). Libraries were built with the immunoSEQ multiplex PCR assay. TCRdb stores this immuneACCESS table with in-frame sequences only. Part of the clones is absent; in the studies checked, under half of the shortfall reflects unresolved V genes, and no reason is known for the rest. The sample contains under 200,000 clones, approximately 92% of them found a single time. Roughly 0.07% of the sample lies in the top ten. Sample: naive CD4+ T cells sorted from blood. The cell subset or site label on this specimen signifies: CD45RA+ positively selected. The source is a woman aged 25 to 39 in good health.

The CDR3 DNA reads TGTGCCAGCAGTTTCGGTGGCGGCGACAAAAACATTCAGTACTTC. It specifies CASSFGGGDKNIQYF. The V gene is TRBV28, the J gene TRBJ2-4; D is ambiguous. CDR3 length: 15 residues. Germline V gene sequence: CDR1 MDHEN, CDR2 SYDVKM. Between the trimmed V and J ends, which lost 3 bases and 3 bases, there was a span of 12 bases.

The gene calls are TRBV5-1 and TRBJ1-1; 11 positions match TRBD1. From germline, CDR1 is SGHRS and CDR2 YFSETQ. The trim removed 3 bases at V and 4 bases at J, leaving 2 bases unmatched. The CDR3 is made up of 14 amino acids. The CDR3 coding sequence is TGCGCCAGCAGCTCAGGACAGGGGGCCACTGAAGCTTTCTTT. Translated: CASSSGQGATEAFF.

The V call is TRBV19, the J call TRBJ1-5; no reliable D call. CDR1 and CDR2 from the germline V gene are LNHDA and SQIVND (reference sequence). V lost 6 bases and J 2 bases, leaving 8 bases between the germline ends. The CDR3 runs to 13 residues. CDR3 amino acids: CASRVGRNQPQHF. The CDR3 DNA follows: TGTGCCAGTAGGGTCGGACGCAATCAGCCCCAGCATTTT.

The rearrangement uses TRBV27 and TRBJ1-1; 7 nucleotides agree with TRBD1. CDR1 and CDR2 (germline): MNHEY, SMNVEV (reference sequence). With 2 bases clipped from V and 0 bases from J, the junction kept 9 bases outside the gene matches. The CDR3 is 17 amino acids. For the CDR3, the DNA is TGTGCCAGCAGTTTAAGACAGGGACTTGGTGTGAACACTGAAGCTTTCTTT. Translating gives CASSLRQGLGVNTEAFF.

Here the CDR3 DNA reads TGCGCCAGCAGCCAAGCTAGCGGGAGCCCCCTTGGGTACGAGCAGTACTTC. The encoded protein is CASSQASGSPLGYEQYF. The rearrangement uses TRBV5-2 and TRBJ2-7; TRBD2 is the table's D call, not checked against the DNA. TRBV5-2 is reported as a pseudogene. This CDR3 has 17 residues.

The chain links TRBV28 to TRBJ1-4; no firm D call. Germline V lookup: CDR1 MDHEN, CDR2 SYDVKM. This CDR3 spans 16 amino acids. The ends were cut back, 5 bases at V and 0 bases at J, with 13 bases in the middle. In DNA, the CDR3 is TGTGCCAGCAGTGGAGGGTGGGTCACAACTAATGAAAAACTGTTTTTT. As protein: CASSGGWVTTNEKLFF.

CDR3 DNA: TGTGCCAGCAGTACACGACTAGCGGAGAACACCGGGGAGCTGTTTTTT. Its protein product is CASSTRLAENTGELFF. The chain combines TRBV2 with TRBJ2-2, with TRBD2 matching 9 bases. This CDR3 region has 16 residues. Per the germline V gene, CDR1 is SNHLY and CDR2 is FYNNEI. V trimming: 5 bases; J trimming: 1 base; junction bases outside the gene matches: 5.

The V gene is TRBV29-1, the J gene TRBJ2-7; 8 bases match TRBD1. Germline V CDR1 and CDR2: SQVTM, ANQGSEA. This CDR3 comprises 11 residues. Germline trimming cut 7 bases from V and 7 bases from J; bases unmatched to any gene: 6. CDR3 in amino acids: CSAWTGREQYF. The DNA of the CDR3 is TGCAGCGCCTGGACAGGGAGGGAGCAGTACTTC.

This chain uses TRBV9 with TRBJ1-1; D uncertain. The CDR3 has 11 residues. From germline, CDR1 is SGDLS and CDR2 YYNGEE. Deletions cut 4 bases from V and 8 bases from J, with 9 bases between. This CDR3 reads CASSYDTEAFF. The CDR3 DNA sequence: TGTGCCAGCAGCTATGATACGGAAGCTTTCTTT.